The rows below give T cell receptor beta chains drawn from one sample of a study of shared clonotypes between healthy human individuals. Repertoires were generated with immunoSEQ multiplex PCR, while TCRdb's copy carries only in-frame clones and drops some. The repertoire consists of around 2.1 million clones, with around 95% occurring once and the leading ten covering over 0.1%. Source material: naive CD4+ T cells sorted from blood. The receptors stem from a young man in good health. Both conserved end residues are part of each CDR3. Fields, in order: J gene, V gene, D gene, clone size, CDR3 protein, CDR3 DNA. The D gene is left open where the match is weak. Part of the rows lack a size; the others show once, few, many or a class for expanded clones.

TRBJ1-2	TRBV18	NA	NA	CASSPSTGLANYGYTF	TGTGCCAGCTCACCATCGACAGGTTTAGCTAACTATGGCTACACCTTC
TRBJ1-2	TRBV29-1	NA	NA	CSALINGYTF	TGCAGCGCCTTAATAAATGGCTACACCTTC
TRBJ2-5	TRBV15	NA	NA	CATSRANPQETQYF	TGTGCCACCAGCAGAGCTAACCCACAAGAGACCCAGTACTTC
TRBJ2-6	TRBV5-1	NA	NA	CASSLESGLSGANVLTF	TGCGCCAGCAGCTTGGAGTCAGGGCTCTCTGGGGCCAACGTCCTGACTTTC
TRBJ2-7	TRBV7-8	TRBD2	NA	CASSLTSGGWVEQYF	TGTGCCAGCAGCTTAACTAGCGGGGGTTGGGTGGAGCAGTACTTC
TRBJ2-7	TRBV7-3	TRBD2	NA	CASSSGIAGGQQYF	TGTGCCAGCAGCTCCGGGATAGCGGGGGGTCAGCAGTACTTC
TRBJ2-5	TRBV7-7	NA	NA	CASSYLGQGGETQYF	TGTGCTAGCAGTTACTTAGGACAGGGAGGGGAGACCCAGTACTTC
TRBJ1-4	TRBV5-4	TRBD1	NA	CASSSTGENEKLFF	TGTGCCAGCAGCTCAACAGGGGAAAATGAAAAACTGTTTTTT
TRBJ2-7	TRBV20-1	NA	NA	CSARDRNEQYF	TGCAGTGCTAGAGATCGGAACGAGCAGTACTTC
TRBJ2-5	TRBV2	NA	NA	CATQEGETQYF	TGTGCCACCCAGGAGGGAGAGACCCAGTACTTC
TRBJ2-3	TRBV7-2	NA	NA	CASRRGSTDTQYF	TGTGCCAGCAGACGGGGCAGCACAGATACGCAGTATTTT
TRBJ1-1	TRBV5-1	NA	NA	CASSLIGRPENTEAFF	TGCGCCAGCAGCTTGATAGGCCGACCTGAGAACACTGAAGCTTTCTTT
TRBJ2-1	TRBV6-6	NA	NA	CASRYPSEIREEFF	TGTGCCAGCAGATACCCGTCAGAGATTCGAGAGGAGTTCTTC
TRBJ1-2	TRBV6-5	TRBD1	few	CASSKTGIYGYTF	TGTGCCAGCAGTAAGACAGGGATCTATGGCTACACCTTC
TRBJ2-1	TRBV29-1	TRBD1	NA	CSGTGTGKQFF	TGCAGCGGTACCGGGACAGGGAAACAGTTCTTC
TRBJ2-2	TRBV5-6	TRBD1	NA	CASSPGTGRTNTGELFF	TGTGCCAGCAGCCCCGGGACAGGCAGAACGAACACCGGGGAGCTGTTTTTT
TRBJ2-2	TRBV5-4	NA	once	CASSLTGLGTGELFF	TGTGCCAGCAGCTTGACAGGGCTGGGGACCGGGGAGCTGTTTTTT